This T cell receptor beta chain was sequenced in a study of long-term antiretroviral therapy in people with HIV (dated by TCRdb to between 2021 and 2024). Context from the whole study: The earliest samples were collected about a decade before the 2015 WHO recommendation for immediate ART, when ART was typically delayed until CD4 counts fell. A retrospective serial study tested whether changes in peripheral blood TRB repertoire composition and diversity were associated with ART initiation and durable HIV suppression. A total of 192 cryopreserved PBMC samples were contributed to the cohort by 30 adults with confirmed HIV infection, with samples collected serially over a mean of approximately six years (range 1-12). Of the 30 participants with HIV, ten to eleven were female. No cross-contamination during QIAcube processing was shown when test extractions of a monoclonal T-cell line were performed alongside 33 polyclonal samples. Here is what the overall study found, with its caveats: CDR3 length ranges in HIV repertoires were narrower than in controls, and network structure suggested an antigen-experienced repertoire with only a slight naive shift after ART. Expanded TRB clones identified before ART initiation dominated the repertoire at all time points, although this dominance fluctuated and declined in many PLHIV after ART. Since PBMC availability was limited, sequencing covered only the TCR beta chain, with no alpha chain pairing. Starting ART was linked to a significant rise in TRB diversity, yet even after long-term ART the diversity remained significantly lower than in transplant donor controls. No data were available on ART adherence, viral resistance or therapy changes, limiting inferences about post-ART repertoire changes. The samples were dated from 2004 to 2017, and the ART regimens that were used may be less effective than current ART regimens. Unsorted PBMC were profiled instead of sorted CD4+ and CD8+ T cells because pre-ART samples had limited cell numbers.

Comment on this clone: Its antigen remains unidentified. No per-base quality is available; no much larger clone lies one base away.

Sequencing of the TRB variable region was done with the immunoSEQ hsTCRB v3.0 assay at survey level resolution. A depth of roughly 40,000-55,000 T-cell genomes per sample was targeted for TRB sequencing. An Illumina MiSeq with a v3 150-cycle kit was used to sequence the pooled TRB libraries. As for how the authors treated the data: Repertoire analysis was performed in R inside a reproducible Nextflow workflow that covered QC, data transformation and analysis. LymphoSeq2, an R package for AIRR-Seq data exploration, was used to implement custom analyses. A few samples that yielded fewer than 5000 total TRB sequences were excluded, so that 150 to 200 HIV repertoires were analyzed. Among the 190 or so HIV repertoires that were kept, around 60 were collected before ART initiation and over 120 were collected after ART initiation. Repertoires were downsampled to 5000 TRB nucleotide sequences, with summary statistics averaged over 100 downsampling iterations. TRB sequences were retained for analysis only if CDR3 regions of at least seven amino acids were present. Diversity was assessed using a clonality score derived from Shannon entropy and using the Gini coefficient. In repertoire networks, the top 5000 CDR3 amino acid sequences were linked whenever an edit distance of one separated two sequences. For TRB CDR3 amino acid sequences, antigen specificity groups and MHC restriction were predicted with GLIPH2. Known CMV, EBV, HIV or tissue antigen associations were flagged by matching CDR3 amino acid sequences against VDJdb and McPAS-TCR. Pre-ART, post-ART and control groups were compared with Wilcoxon signed-rank tests and Holm-Bonferroni correction. TCRdb took this table from immuneACCESS and kept in-frame rearrangements with V and J called. Such tables lack part of the clones; where checked against another copy, unresolved V genes explain under half of the gap, and the rest is unexplained. V, J and clone size reflect that table, while D and trimming were determined from the DNA. The sample contains around 12,000 clones, about 88% of them found a single time. 22% of the sample belongs to the ten largest clones.

Inclusion was restricted to participants for whom at least one PBMC sample before ART initiation and at least two post-ART samples were available. Treatment was received in the United States of America by all participants with HIV. Before DNA extraction, cryopreserved samples of roughly 0.9-11 million PBMC were thawed and washed. At the time of the earliest PBMC sample, participants with HIV were aged between roughly 20 and 54 years. Each participant contributed PBMC samples from 1-4 timepoints before ART initiation and 2-8 timepoints after ART initiation, with a median of 7 samples. For every participant, serial HIV viral load, CD4+ T-cell count, ART history and demographic data were obtained. Genomic DNA was extracted from unsorted PBMC with a Qiagen kit on a QIAcube, processed in batches of 12 samples. From the cysteine through the phenylalanine, the CDR3 covers 15 amino acids. Left in the record is the CDR3 DNA by itself, 45 bases read in frame from the first base. Germline trimming: 3 bases from V, 2 bases from J; junction bases outside gene matches: 5. The germline V gene provides CDR1 SGDLS and CDR2 YYNGEE.

The V and J genes are TRBV9 and TRBJ2-7; 10 junctional bases match TRBD1. The specimen comprised unsorted PBMCs, sampled 2.1 years after starting antiretroviral therapy. The receptor was isolated from a woman aged 35 to 49 with HIV. In nucleotides, the sequence is TGTGCCAGCAGCGAGACAGGGGGCACCACCTACGAGCAGTACTTC. Its amino acids are CASSETGGTTYEQYF.